The present entry profiles one T cell receptor beta chain with its context. As yet, its antigen is unknown. Clones were read by immunoSEQ multiplex PCR, and TCRdb kept only the in-frame ones, dropping some. The table lists 80,000 or so clones, roughly 90% of them singletons, with roughly 0.7% in the top ten. The data were obtained in a study of graft-versus-host responses after intestinal transplantation. Findings of the study overall: GvH clones occurred in recipient marrow; some first appeared in ileum or blood.

V shed 2 bases and J 9 bases; nucleotides not matched to a gene: 11. The length of the CDR3 is 17 residues. Germline CDR1 SGDLS, CDR2 YYNGEE. The sequenced sample was PBMCs, obtained 98 days after intestinal transplantation. The chain uses TRBV9 and TRBJ2-1, with 13 bases aligning to TRBD2. This TCR derives from a human patient who received an intestinal transplant, so some T cells may come from the graft donor. CDR3: CASSVRLRTSGSGEQFF. CDR3 nucleotide sequence: TGTGCCAGCAGCGTTCGCCTCCGGACTAGCGGGAGTGGTGAGCAGTTCTTC. The full variable domain, rest sourced from reference TRBV9 and TRBJ2-1, is DSGVTQTPKHLITATGQRVTLRCSPRSGDLSVYWYQQSLDQGLQFLIQYYNGEERAKGNILERFSAQQFPDLHSELNLSSLELGDSALYFCASSVRLRTSGSGEQFFGPGTRLTVL.